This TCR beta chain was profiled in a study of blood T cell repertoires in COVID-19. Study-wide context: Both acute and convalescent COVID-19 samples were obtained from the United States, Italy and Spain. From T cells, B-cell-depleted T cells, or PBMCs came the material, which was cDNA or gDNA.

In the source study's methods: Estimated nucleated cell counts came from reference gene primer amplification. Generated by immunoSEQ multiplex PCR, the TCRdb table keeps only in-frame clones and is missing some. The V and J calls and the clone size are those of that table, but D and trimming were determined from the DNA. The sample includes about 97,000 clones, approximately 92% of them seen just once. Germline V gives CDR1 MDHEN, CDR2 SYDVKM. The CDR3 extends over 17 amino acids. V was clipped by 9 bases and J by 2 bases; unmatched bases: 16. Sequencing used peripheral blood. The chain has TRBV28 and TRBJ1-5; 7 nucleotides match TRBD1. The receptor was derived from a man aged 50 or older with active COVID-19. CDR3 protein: CASNTGQVSVRNQPQHF. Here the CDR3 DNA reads TGTGCCAGTAACACCGGACAGGTCTCGGTGCGCAATCAGCCCCAGCATTTT.